This record covers a single TCR beta chain. Its antigen is undetermined. The sample originates from a study of OX40 agonist ivuxolimab in advanced cancers. Study overall: Administration of intravenous ivuxolimab to patients occurred every 2 weeks at 0.01 to 10 mg/kg. The dose-escalation cohort had hepatocellular carcinoma, melanoma, renal cell or head and neck cancer. Study findings and constraints: Clones of CD4+ and CD8+ blood T cells grew by week 6 at doses of 0.1 to 3.0 mg/kg. The study did not work out the antigen specificity of the expanded peripheral T cells.

The method was immunoSEQ multiplex PCR; TCRdb's version includes in-frame clones alone and lacks a portion of them. The sample yields about 97,000 clones, 86% seen once. The sample was CD4+ or CD8+ T cells sorted from blood, taken in a trial of the OX40 agonist ivuxolimab. This TCR was recovered from an adult with an advanced solid tumor such as melanoma, head and neck, liver or kidney cancer.

The CDR3 here is CASSGLGVYYEQYF. CDR3 DNA: TGTGCCAGCTCAGGCTTGGGAGTTTACTACGAGCAGTACTTC. The gene calls are TRBV18 and TRBJ2-7; a possible D gene is TRBD2 (5 bases). Trimming took 5 bases from V and 3 from J, leaving 14 bases between them. Germline V gene lookup returns CDR1 KGHSH and CDR2 LQKENI. The CDR3 runs to 14 residues.